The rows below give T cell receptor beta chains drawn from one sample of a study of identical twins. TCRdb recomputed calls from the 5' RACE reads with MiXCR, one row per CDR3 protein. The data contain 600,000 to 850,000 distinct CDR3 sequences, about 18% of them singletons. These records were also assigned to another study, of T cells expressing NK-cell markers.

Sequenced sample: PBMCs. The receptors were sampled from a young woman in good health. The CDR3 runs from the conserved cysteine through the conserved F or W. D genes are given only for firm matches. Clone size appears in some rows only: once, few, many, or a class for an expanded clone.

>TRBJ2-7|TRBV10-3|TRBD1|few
CAISVGDRHEQYF
TGTGCCATCAGTGTCGGGGACAGGCACGAGCAGTACTTC
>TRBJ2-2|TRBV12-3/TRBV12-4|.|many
CASSLRGTGELFF
TGTGCCAGCAGTTTACGGGGCACCGGGGAGCTGTTTTTT
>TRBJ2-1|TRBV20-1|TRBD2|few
CSARTFTGGSYNEQFF
TGCAGTGCCCGAACTTTTACGGGGGGTTCCTACAATGAGCAGTTCTTC
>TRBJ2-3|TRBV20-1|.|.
CSARGDEPLLTDTQYF
TGCAGTGCTAGAGGCGATGAGCCGCTACTCACAGATACGCAGTATTTT
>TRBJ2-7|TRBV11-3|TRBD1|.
CASSYEGTGEAYEQYF
TGTGCCAGCAGCTATGAGGGGACAGGGGAGGCCTACGAGCAGTACTTC
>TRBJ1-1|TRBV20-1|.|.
CSARSDTEAFF
TGCAGTGCTAGGTCGGACACTGAAGCTTTCTTT
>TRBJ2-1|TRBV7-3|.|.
CASSTGLGDYNEQFF
TGTGCCAGCAGCACGGGACTGGGGGATTACAATGAGCAGTTCTTC
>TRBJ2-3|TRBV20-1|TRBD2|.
CSARGGGLAVDTQYF
TGCAGTGCTAGGGGGGGGGGACTAGCGGTCGATACGCAGTATTTT
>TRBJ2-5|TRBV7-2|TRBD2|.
CASALSPRLAAKETQYF
TGTGCCAGCGCCCTTTCCCCGCGACTAGCGGCGAAAGAGACCCAGTACTTC
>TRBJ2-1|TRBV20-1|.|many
CSAVRGVYNEQFF
TGCAGTGCTGTACGGGGAGTCTACAATGAGCAGTTCTTC
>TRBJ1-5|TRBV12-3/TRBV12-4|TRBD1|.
CASSPQGTGYSNQPQHF
TGTGCCAGCAGTCCACAGGGGACGGGGTATAGCAATCAGCCCCAGCATTTT
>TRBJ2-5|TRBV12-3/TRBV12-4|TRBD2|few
CASSEAGGNKETQYF
TGTGCCAGCAGTGAAGCGGGGGGAAATAAAGAGACCCAGTACTTC
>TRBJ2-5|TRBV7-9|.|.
CASTKDSQETQYF
TGTGCCAGCACCAAGGACAGTCAAGAGACCCAGTACTTC
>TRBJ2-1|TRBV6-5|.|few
CASSYSTGLEQFF
TGTGCCAGCAGTTACTCGACAGGCCTGGAGCAGTTCTTC
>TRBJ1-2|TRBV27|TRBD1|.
CASSLLTGGSYTF
TGTGCCAGCAGTTTATTAACAGGGGGGAGCTACACCTTC
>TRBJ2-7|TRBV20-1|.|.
CSAKGGRAYEQYF
TGCAGTGCTAAGGGGGGGCGAGCCTACGAGCAGTACTTC
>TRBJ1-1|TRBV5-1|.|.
CASSFRKDTEAFF
TGCGCCAGCAGCTTCCGGAAAGACACTGAAGCTTTCTTT
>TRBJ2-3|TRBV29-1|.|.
CSVRHRVTGDTQYF
TGCAGCGTTCGTCACAGGGTGACGGGAGATACGCAGTATTTT
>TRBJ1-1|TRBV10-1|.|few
CASSESRKGVNTEAFF
TGCGCCAGCAGTGAGAGCCGTAAAGGGGTGAACACTGAAGCTTTCTTT
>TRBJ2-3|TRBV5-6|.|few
CASSSLRASTDTQYF
TGTGCCAGCAGCTCCCTGAGGGCGAGCACAGATACGCAGTATTTT
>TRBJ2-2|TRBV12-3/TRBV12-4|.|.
CATQTSKTGELFF
TGTGCCACCCAAACTAGTAAAACCGGGGAGCTGTTTTTT
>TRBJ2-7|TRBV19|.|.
CASSSQGHYEQYF
TGTGCCAGTAGTTCACAGGGCCACTACGAGCAGTACTTC
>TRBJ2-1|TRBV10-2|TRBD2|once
CATLLSGGLGEQFF
TGCGCCACCCTTTTGTCGGGAGGGTTGGGTGAGCAGTTCTTC
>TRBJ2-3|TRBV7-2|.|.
CASSSAPGTQYF
TGTGCCAGCAGCAGCGCTCCCGGTACGCAGTATTTT
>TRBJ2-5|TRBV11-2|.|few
CASSLIKGDVETQYF
TGTGCCAGCAGCTTAATAAAAGGGGACGTGGAGACCCAGTACTTC
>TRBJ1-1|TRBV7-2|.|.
CASSFMTALRTEAFF
TGTGCCAGCAGCTTTATGACAGCGCTCAGGACTGAAGCTTTCTTT
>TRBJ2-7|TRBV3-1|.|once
CASSQARVGYEQYF
TGTGCCAGCAGCCAAGCCCGGGTAGGTTACGAGCAGTACTTC